These 4 T cell receptor beta chains originate from one sample sequenced in a study of T cells in Graves' hyperthyroidism and ophthalmopathy. Regions amplified from RNA transcripts were the TCR beta CDR3 regions. During a first-round RT-PCR of the TCR CDR3, the HTBI primer set was used. Via MiXCR, TCRdb re-called the multiplex PCR reads, giving one row per CDR3 protein. Altogether about 710,000 distinct CDR3 sequences are present, roughly 15% being singletons, with the ten largest covering 8.4%. The material sequenced was blood. The receptors come from a young man with Graves' hyperthyroidism.

This clonotype was picked up many times. The chain carries TRBV5-1 and TRBJ2-7, with D perhaps matching TRBD1 or TRBD2 (5 bases each). Germline CDR1 reads SGHRS; CDR2 reads YFSETQ. This CDR3 has 15 residues. V was shortened by 4 bases and J by 2 bases, with 16 bases between the two germline ends. Written as DNA, the CDR3 is TGCGCCAGCAGCCCGGGCCGGGACGCAGCCTACGAGCAGTACTTC. Protein product: CASSPGRDAAYEQYF.

The sample holds a few counts of this clonotype. The chain recombines TRBV30 with TRBJ1-4, with D uncertain. Trimming took off 2 bases at V and 7 bases at J, with 11 bases between the two ends. Germline CDR1 GTSNPN, CDR2 SVGIG (reference sequence). The CDR3 spans 13 residues. The CDR3 spells CAWSLGLGEKLFF. CDR3 DNA sequence: TGTGCCTGGAGTCTGGGATTGGGTGAAAAACTGTTTTTT.

To note about this clonotype: This could be a read error, since a much larger clone is one nucleotide away. CDR3 bases: TGTGCCAGCAGCTTCGGACTAGTCAATGAGCAGTTCTTC. The encoded protein is CASSFGLVNEQFF. V is TRBV5-6 and J is TRBJ2-1, with 7 nucleotides matching TRBD2. V dropped 2 bases and J dropped 6; count of bases not matched to a gene: 2. CDR1 is SGHDT and CDR2 is YYEEEE in the germline V gene. This CDR3 spans 13 amino acids.

This clonotype was counted many times. The V gene is TRBV30, the J gene TRBJ2-7, with TRBD2 matching over 7 bases. The CDR3 spans 12 residues. Germline CDR1 GTSNPN, CDR2 SVGIG (reference sequence). V lost 6 bases to trimming and J lost 3 bases; unmatched junction nucleotides: 5. The CDR3 spells CACRTGGYEQYF. For the CDR3, the DNA is TGTGCCTGCCGTACGGGGGGCTACGAGCAGTACTTC.